Following are 15 T cell receptor beta chains from one sample sequenced in a study of cytomegalovirus exposure and HLA in healthy donors. Primers for the PCR totalled 60 Vbeta and 13 Jbeta. Repertoires were generated with immunoSEQ multiplex PCR, while TCRdb's copy carries only in-frame clones and drops some. The sample lists 90,000 to 120,000 clones, about three quarters occurring once. What was sequenced was PBMCs. These receptors originate from a man in his sixties in good health and CMV-seropositive.

The chain carries TRBV5-1 and TRBJ1-4; 8 nucleotides agree with TRBD1. CDR3 length: 15 residues. Trimming at V came to 4 bases and at J to 8 bases, leaving 10 bases not matched to a gene. The V gene's germline CDR1 is SGHRS and CDR2 YFSETQ. The DNA of the CDR3 is TGCGCCAGCAGCGTCCAGGGGGCTTTAGAGGAAAAACTGTTTTTT. Translated, it gives CASSVQGALEEKLFF.

The chain couples TRBV7-2 to TRBJ2-5; 10 nucleotides match TRBD2. Germline loops: CDR1 SGHTA, CDR2 FQGNSA. The CDR3 consists of 16 residues. J gave up 5 bases and V 1 base, and 7 bases lay outside the gene matches. CDR3 sequence (DNA): TGTGCCAGCAGCTTAGGGAGCGGGGGGGCCGTGGAGACCCAGTACTTC. As protein: CASSLGSGGAVETQYF.

The V gene is TRBV4-3, the J gene TRBJ1-1, with TRBD1 matching over 8 bases. CDR1 is LGHNA, CDR2 YSLEER, per germline. The CDR3 consists of 14 residues. V lost 3 bases to trimming and J lost 3 bases; unmatched junction nucleotides: 3. The CDR3 loop reads CASSHQTGDTEAFF. Written as DNA, the CDR3 is TGCGCCAGCAGCCACCAGACAGGGGACACTGAAGCTTTCTTT.

The V gene is TRBV5-1, the J gene TRBJ1-1; D not certain. From germline, CDR1 is SGHRS and CDR2 YFSETQ. This CDR3 has 14 amino acids. V lost 0 bases, J lost 0 bases, and 6 bases lay in between. The CDR3: CASSLGSMNTEAFF. DNA of the CDR3: TGCGCCAGCAGCTTGGGCAGTATGAACACTGAAGCTTTCTTT.

The chain recombines TRBV18 with TRBJ2-5; possible D gene TRBD2, 6 bases. The J call may be in error: the DNA end matches TRBJ2-7 better. The CDR3 is 16 residues long. Germline V gene lookup returns CDR1 KGHSH and CDR2 LQKENI. The DNA for the CDR3 is TGTGCCAGCTCACCAGCGGGGACGGCCAGGCCCTACGAGCAGTACTTC. It yields the protein CASSPAGTARPYEQYF.

The genes are TRBV11-1 and TRBJ2-3; D is possibly TRBD2 (5 bases). There are 17 residues in the CDR3. Germline CDR1 SGHAT, CDR2 FQDESV (reference sequence). V lost 5 bases and J 1 base, leaving 19 bases between the germline ends. The CDR3 DNA follows: TGTGCCAGCAGCCGCAGTTCTGTTCGGGGAGGCACAGATACGCAGTATTTT. It specifies CASSRSSVRGGTDTQYF.

The genes are TRBV4-2 and TRBJ1-5; tentatively, D is TRBD1 (6 bases). V was shortened by 5 bases and J by 5 bases, with 10 bases between the two germline ends. This CDR3 is built from 13 residues. From germline, CDR1 is LGHNA and CDR2 YNFKEQ. The DNA of the CDR3 is TGTGCCAGCAGCGGGACACGGGATCAGCCCCAGCATTTT. Protein product: CASSGTRDQPQHF.

The chain couples TRBV7-9 to TRBJ2-3, with D tentatively TRBD2 (5 bases). V was trimmed by 4 bases and J by 6 bases, leaving 17 bases between them. Germline lookup yields CDR1 SEHNR and CDR2 FQNEAQ (reference sequence). CDR3 size: 15 residues. CDR3 sequence reads: CASSSLRVRSDTQYF. For the CDR3, the DNA is TGTGCCAGCAGCTCCCTGAGGGTCCGGTCCGATACGCAGTATTTT. Supplemented by reference TRBV7-9 and TRBJ2-3, the full variable domain reads DTGVSQNPRHKITKRGQNVTFRCDPISEHNRLYWYRQTLGQGPEFLTYFQNEAQLEKSRLLSDRFSAERPKGSFSTLEIQRTEQGDSAMYLCASSSLRVRSDTQYFGPGTRLTVL.

V gene TRBV9 combines with J gene TRBJ2-2; D remains unclear. From germline, CDR1 is SGDLS and CDR2 YYNGEE. The CDR3 runs to 13 residues. V lost 7 bases, J lost 1 base, and 8 bases lay in between. CDR3 region: CASVSLNTGELFF. The CDR3 region has the DNA TGTGCCAGCGTGTCTCTGAACACCGGGGAGCTGTTTTTT. Using reference TRBV9 and TRBJ2-2 for the parts outside the CDR3, the full variable domain is DSGVTQTPKHLITATGQRVTLRCSPRSGDLSVYWYQQSLDQGLQFLIQYYNGEERAKGNILERFSAQQFPDLHSELNLSSLELGDSALYFCASVSLNTGELFFGEGSRLTVL.

This chain links TRBV6-5 with TRBJ2-2; D not certain. CDR1 MNHEY and CDR2 SVGAGI come from the germline V gene. The CDR3 consists of 13 residues. V lost 6 bases, J lost 4 bases, and 9 bases lay in between. The CDR3: CASRIYSTGELFF. Here the CDR3 DNA reads TGTGCCAGCAGGATTTACAGCACCGGGGAGCTGTTTTTT.

This clone occurred a few times. The rearrangement joins TRBV10-2 to TRBJ1-6; tentative D call: TRBD1 (5 bases). CDR1 is WSHSY and CDR2 is SAAADI in the germline V gene. The CDR3 contains 12 residues. Trimming pared 11 bases from V and 5 bases from J, leaving 10 bases between. In DNA, the CDR3 is TGCGCCTTGGGGCAGGATAATTCACCCCTCCACTTT. Translating gives CALGQDNSPLHF.

V usage is TRBV11-2 and J usage is TRBJ2-3, with D possibly TRBD2 on 5 matching bases. Trimming took off 0 bases at V and 0 bases at J, with 22 bases between the two ends. Per germline, CDR1 SGHAT and CDR2 FQNNGV. This CDR3 is built from 20 residues. The CDR3 loop is CASSLDSVAGTLQSTDTQYF. CDR3 DNA sequence: TGTGCCAGCAGCTTAGATAGTGTGGCGGGCACCCTCCAAAGCACAGATACGCAGTATTTT.

The chain employs TRBV5-5 and TRBJ2-1; 9 bases are shared with TRBD2. The germline CDR1 and CDR2 sequences are SGHKS and YYEKEE (reference sequence). V shed 0 bases and J 10 bases; nucleotides not matched to a gene: 11. CDR3 length equals 16 residues. The CDR3 reads CASSLETGTSQREQFF. CDR3 sequence (DNA): TGTGCCAGCAGCTTGGAAACCGGGACTAGCCAGCGCGAGCAGTTCTTC.

This chain links TRBV5-4 with TRBJ2-2, with 9 nucleotides matching TRBD2. The CDR3 length is 17 residues. The germline V gene encodes CDR1 SGHNT and CDR2 YYREEE (reference sequence). V lost 0 bases and J lost 1; bases outside the gene matches: 4. In DNA form, the CDR3 reads TGTGCCAGCAGCTTGGTAACGCGGGGGGGGAACACCGGGGAGCTGTTTTTT. Its translation is CASSLVTRGGNTGELFF.

This sequence joins TRBV18 and TRBJ1-1; 8 bases line up with TRBD1. This CDR3 comprises 16 residues. Germline trimming cut 6 bases from V and 5 bases from J; bases unmatched to any gene: 14. CDR1 and CDR2 from the germline V gene are KGHSH and LQKENI. The CDR3 sequence is CASSPRQGQAGTEAFF. The CDR3 DNA is TGTGCCAGCTCCCCCCGACAGGGGCAGGCGGGGACTGAAGCTTTCTTT.